This TCR beta chain was captured by sequencing in a study of vaccination and CD4 T cells after COVID-19. Study at large: SARS-CoV-2, HCoV-NL63, HCoV-OC43 and HCoV-229E supplied the overlapping spike peptides used to stimulate cells.

Overall study findings and caveats: The study sampled relatively few convalescent patients and omitted early post-infection timepoints.

Points on this clonotype: Its antigen is unknown.

With the Oncomine TCR Beta short-read assay, DNA from cultured CD4+ T cells was sequenced. Scientists extracted genomic DNA from CD4+ T cells grown in culture. MiXCR, run by TCRdb on the PCR reads, gives a single entry per CDR3 protein. The data hold 8,000 to 9,000 distinct CDR3 sequences, with approximately 51% observed a single time. Germline trimming cut 5 bases from V and 5 bases from J; bases unmatched to any gene: 12. Germline values: CDR1 MNHNS, CDR2 SASEGT. The CDR3 is 16 amino acids. Treatment specified: approximately 9-day PBMC culture with coronavirus spike peptide pools or control peptides (ViraFEST assay). The collection of CD4+ T cells from the unexposed donor took place before the COVID-19 pandemic (2011-2018).

The genes are TRBV6-1 and TRBJ2-5; TRBD1 matches at 9 bases. The origin of this receptor is a human donor in good health. Sequenced material: CD4+ T cells from blood, cultured in vitro. CDR3 protein: CASSNHRDRVVETQYF. CDR3 bases: TGTGCCAGCAGTAACCACCGGGACAGGGTGGTGGAGACCCAGTACTTC.